A single sample gave rise to the 2 T cell receptor beta chains below, sequenced in a study of cytomegalovirus exposure and HLA in healthy donors (dated by TCRdb to the late 2010s). The library came from the immunoSEQ multiplex PCR assay. Sourced from immuneACCESS, this table was stored by TCRdb with only in-frame sequences that have V and J called. A share of the clones is absent; for the studies checked, an unresolved V gene accounts for under half, and the remainder has no known explanation. Counted in this sample were approximately 99,000 clones; nearly 97% of them appeared once. Together, the top ten hold roughly 0.7% of the sample. Sequencing was carried out using PBMCs. These receptors all come from a woman in her late teens or twenties in good health and CMV-seronegative.

This clone showed up just a few times. This chain uses TRBV19 with TRBJ1-2; D ambiguous. Per germline, CDR1 LNHDA and CDR2 SQIVND (reference sequence). The CDR3 is made up of 13 amino acids. Trimming pared 6 bases from V and 4 bases from J, leaving 12 bases between. CDR3: CASRGVGGYGYTF. The CDR3 region has the DNA TGTGCCAGTAGGGGAGTCGGAGGCTATGGCTACACCTTC.

This clone was observed once. The V call is TRBV6-5, the J call TRBJ2-7; weak D call: TRBD1 (6 bases). The V end lost 6 bases, the J end lost 4 bases, and 19 bases lay between the germline ends. This CDR3 spans 15 amino acids. From germline, CDR1 is MNHEY and CDR2 SVGAGI. The DNA of the CDR3 is TGTGCCAGCAGCCTCCAGGGGACCCTCTCTTACGAGCAGTACTTC. As protein: CASSLQGTLSYEQYF.